The 9 T cell receptor beta chains reported below all come from one sample, sequenced in a study of T cells in Graves' hyperthyroidism and ophthalmopathy. Researchers amplified the TCR beta CDR3 regions from RNA transcripts. During a first-round RT-PCR of the TCR CDR3, the HTBI primer set was used. Each CDR3 protein gets one entry after TCRdb re-called the multiplex PCR reads with MiXCR. In the table there are roughly 700,000 distinct CDR3 sequences, just over 35% of which are singletons. Sequencing was performed on blood. These receptors all stem from a woman aged 40 to 50 with Graves' hyperthyroidism.

This chain uses TRBV6-2 or TRBV6-3 with TRBJ1-5, with D perhaps matching TRBD1 (6 bases). The germline CDR1 and CDR2 sequences are MNHEY and SVGEGT. This CDR3 has 15 residues. Trimming left V 6 bases short and J 4 bases short, with 16 bases between. The CDR3 nucleotides read TGTGCCAGCAGCCCCCTCCGGACAGATAATCAGCCCCAGCATTTT. Protein sequence: CASSPLRTDNQPQHF.

This clonotype has at least ten counts. The J gene is TRBJ1-2, the V gene TRBV19, with TRBD1 as a possible D gene (6 bases). Germline lookup yields CDR1 LNHDA and CDR2 SQIVND (reference sequence). V dropped 0 bases and J dropped 3 bases, with 11 bases sitting between them. The CDR3 contains 15 residues. The CDR3 loop is CASSIEQGSDYGYTF. In nucleotides, the CDR3 is TGTGCCAGTAGTATAGAGCAGGGGTCGGACTATGGCTACACCTTC.

This clonotype was counted ten times or more. The CDR3 loop is CASSIKGFEETQYF. The CDR3 DNA reads TGTGCCAGCAGCATCAAAGGGTTCGAAGAGACCCAGTACTTC. The chain has TRBV7-2 and TRBJ2-5; D gene ambiguous. Between the trimmed V and J ends, which lost 5 bases and 3 bases, there was a span of 13 bases. Germline V gene sequence: CDR1 SGHTA, CDR2 FQGNSA. CDR3 length: 14 amino acids.

The table lists this clonotype with a few counts. The chain is built from TRBV7-9 and TRBJ1-4; perhaps TRBD1 as D (6 bases). Germline CDR1 is SEHNR and CDR2 is FQNEAQ (reference sequence). Trimming took 6 bases from V and 5 from J, leaving 13 bases between them. This CDR3 has 14 amino acids. CDR3: CASRHQGKNEKLFF. Written as DNA, the CDR3 is TGTGCCAGCAGGCATCAGGGGAAGAATGAAAAACTGTTTTTT.

This clonotype came up a few times. The junction departs from the called germline gene at one end, perhaps through a read error. V usage is TRBV10-3 and J usage is TRBJ2-2; no clear D gene. The length of the CDR3 is 18 residues. Germline V lookup: CDR1 ENHRY, CDR2 SYGVKD. For the CDR3, the DNA is TGTGCCAGCAGTGTGCGGCGAGTGCGGACCGATCAGACCGGGGAGCTGTTTTTT. Residues: CASSVRRVRTDQTGELFF.

This clonotype appeared a few times. The V call is TRBV20-1, the J call TRBJ1-1; no clear D gene. Germline V gene lookup returns CDR1 DFQATT and CDR2 SNEGSKA (reference sequence). Between the trimmed V and J ends, which lost 6 bases and 1 base, there was a span of 9 bases. This CDR3 is 12 amino acids long. CDR3 bases: TGCAGTGCCACGGAAGAGAACACTGAAGCTTTCTTT. This gives the protein CSATEENTEAFF.

This clonotype was detected a few times. The chain uses TRBV7-8 and TRBJ2-5; the D is unclear. CDR3 length: 16 amino acids. V was shortened by 3 bases and J by 0 bases, with 14 bases between the two germline ends. CDR1 is SGHVS and CDR2 is FQNEAQ in the germline V gene. The CDR3 bases are TGTGCCAGCAGCTTTAGTCGGTCTCAATACCAAGAGACCCAGTACTTC. This encodes CASSFSRSQYQETQYF. The whole variable domain, remainder taken from reference TRBV7-8 and TRBJ2-5, is GAGVSQSPRYKVAKRGQDVALRCDPISGHVSLFWYQQALGQGPEFLTYFQNEAQLDKSGLPSDRFFAERPEGSVSTLKIQRTQQEDSAVYLCASSFSRSQYQETQYFGPGTRLLVL.

The table lists this clonotype with many counts. This chain connects TRBV12-3 or TRBV12-4 to TRBJ2-5; D gene uncertain. With 7 bases removed from V and 3 bases from J, the gap between germline ends came to 15 bases. CDR3 length equals 14 residues. Written as DNA, the CDR3 is TGTGCCAGCATCCTAGGTACTGGGAAAGAGACCCAGTACTTC. Amino acid sequence: CASILGTGKETQYF.

CDR3 protein: CASSYTLGLYGYTF. CDR3 bases: TGTGCCAGCAGTTACACCCTTGGGCTCTATGGCTACACCTTC. The J gene is TRBJ1-2, the V gene TRBV6-5; D not resolved. Trimming took 2 bases from V and 4 from J, leaving 11 bases between them. Germline V gives CDR1 MNHEY, CDR2 SVGAGI. The CDR3 runs 14 residues.